These T cell receptor beta chains were read from a single sample in a study of control samples from healthy donors and cancer patients. Some clones are missing from TCRdb's copy, which holds only in-frame ones; the method was immunoSEQ multiplex PCR. This table holds 150,000 or so clones, 93% found once. The sequenced sample was blood. Receptors were obtained from a man younger than 35 in good health. The CDR3 runs from the conserved cysteine through the conserved F or W. A D gene is named only where the DNA matches it firmly. Clone size is given for some rows only: seen once, a few or many times, or a class if the clone is expanded.

j_call: TRBJ2-3
d_call: TRBD1
v_call: TRBV2
clone_size: once
cdr3_nt: TGTGCCAGCAGTGAAACCTGGACAGGGGAGTACGAGGATACGCAGTATTTT
cdr3_aa: CASSETWTGEYEDTQYF

j_call: TRBJ1-1
d_call: .
v_call: TRBV24-1
clone_size: .
cdr3_nt: TGTGCCACCAGGGGACATACAAACACTGAAGCTTTCTTT
cdr3_aa: CATRGHTNTEAFF

j_call: TRBJ1-5
d_call: .
v_call: TRBV6-1
clone_size: .
cdr3_nt: TGTGCCAGCAGTGATGTTAAGAGGGAAGGCCAGCCCCAGCATTTT
cdr3_aa: CASSDVKREGQPQHF

j_call: TRBJ2-1
d_call: .
v_call: TRBV7-3
clone_size: .
cdr3_nt: TGTGCCAGCAGCTCGGCACGCGCAGGGGACCCTAGGAGCTCCTACAATGAGCAGTTCTTC
cdr3_aa: CASSSARAGDPRSSYNEQFF

j_call: TRBJ2-7
d_call: TRBD2
v_call: TRBV11-2
clone_size: .
cdr3_nt: TGTGCCAGCAGCTTAGGGCTAGCGGGGAACTACGAGCAGTACTTC
cdr3_aa: CASSLGLAGNYEQYF

j_call: TRBJ2-7
d_call: TRBD1
v_call: TRBV3-1/TRBV3-2
clone_size: .
cdr3_nt: TGTGCCAGCAGCCAGGGGACAGGGGGTGACGAGCAGTACTTC
cdr3_aa: CASSQGTGGDEQYF

j_call: TRBJ1-1
d_call: .
v_call: TRBV9
clone_size: .
cdr3_nt: TGTGCCAGCAGCGAACAACCAAACACTGAAGCTTTCTTT
cdr3_aa: CASSEQPNTEAFF

j_call: TRBJ2-1
d_call: TRBD1
v_call: TRBV11-2
clone_size: .
cdr3_nt: TGTGCCAGCAGCCTAATAGTCCGGACAGGGCCTTACAATGAGCAGTTCTTC
cdr3_aa: CASSLIVRTGPYNEQFF

j_call: TRBJ1-6
d_call: TRBD1
v_call: TRBV3-1/TRBV3-2
clone_size: few
cdr3_nt: TGTGCCAGCAGCCACGGGACAGTGAATTCACCCCTCCACTTT
cdr3_aa: CASSHGTVNSPLHF

j_call: TRBJ2-7
d_call: TRBD1
v_call: TRBV30
clone_size: once
cdr3_nt: TGTGCCTACCTCGGACAGGGTGGCAGCTACGAGCAGTACTTC
cdr3_aa: CAYLGQGGSYEQYF

j_call: TRBJ2-3
d_call: TRBD2
v_call: TRBV12-5
clone_size: .
cdr3_nt: TGTGCTAGTGGTCTCCCCGGACTAGCGGGCACAGATACGCAGTATTTT
cdr3_aa: CASGLPGLAGTDTQYF

j_call: TRBJ1-1
d_call: TRBD1
v_call: TRBV19
clone_size: .
cdr3_nt: TGTGCCAGTACTTACAGGGGGCGGGGGTACACTGAAGCTTTCTTT
cdr3_aa: CASTYRGRGYTEAFF

j_call: TRBJ2-1
d_call: .
v_call: TRBV25-1
clone_size: .
cdr3_nt: TGTGCCAGCAGGGGGGGCCCCTCCTACAATGAGCAGTTCTTC
cdr3_aa: CASRGGPSYNEQFF

j_call: TRBJ1-4
d_call: .
v_call: TRBV6-1
clone_size: .
cdr3_nt: TGTGCCAGCAGTGGGGCAGGGCGCGGTGGTACTAATGAAAAACTGTTTTTT
cdr3_aa: CASSGAGRGGTNEKLFF

j_call: TRBJ1-5
d_call: .
v_call: TRBV5-1
clone_size: .
cdr3_nt: TGCGCCAGCAGCTTTGGGCAGGCAGATCAGCCCCAGCATTTT
cdr3_aa: CASSFGQADQPQHF

j_call: TRBJ2-3
d_call: .
v_call: TRBV6-5
clone_size: .
cdr3_nt: TGTGCCAGCAGTAGACTCGGCACAGATACGCAGTATTTT
cdr3_aa: CASSRLGTDTQYF

j_call: TRBJ1-6
d_call: TRBD1
v_call: TRBV4-1
clone_size: .
cdr3_nt: TGCGCCAGCAGCCAATTCGGACAGGGTCTCAATTCACCCCTCCACTTT
cdr3_aa: CASSQFGQGLNSPLHF

j_call: TRBJ2-3
d_call: TRBD2
v_call: TRBV4-2
clone_size: .
cdr3_nt: TGTGCCAGCAGCCCCCGATGGGGGAGGGCCCTCGATACGCAGTATTTT
cdr3_aa: CASSPRWGRALDTQYF

j_call: TRBJ1-1
d_call: .
v_call: TRBV19
clone_size: .
cdr3_nt: TGTGCCAGTAGTATCTGGCAGACCATGAACACTGAAGCTTTCTTT
cdr3_aa: CASSIWQTMNTEAFF

j_call: TRBJ1-2
d_call: .
v_call: TRBV6-5
clone_size: .
cdr3_nt: TGTGCCAGCAGTCTGACACAGTCCTATCGCTACACCTTC
cdr3_aa: CASSLTQSYRYTF

j_call: TRBJ2-2
d_call: .
v_call: TRBV12-1
clone_size: .
cdr3_nt: TGTGCCAGCAGCCCAAAGGGCAGGAAGGCGGGTGCCACCGGGGAGCTGTTTTTT
cdr3_aa: CASSPKGRKAGATGELFF

j_call: TRBJ1-1
d_call: .
v_call: TRBV10-3
clone_size: once
cdr3_nt: TGTGCCATCAGTGTTCGGGGGACTGAAGCTTTCTTT
cdr3_aa: CAISVRGTEAFF

j_call: TRBJ2-7
d_call: TRBD1
v_call: TRBV4-2
clone_size: .
cdr3_nt: TGTGCCAGCAGCCAGGAAACAGGGGGCGCCGTATACGAGCAGTACTTC
cdr3_aa: CASSQETGGAVYEQYF

j_call: TRBJ2-3
d_call: TRBD2
v_call: TRBV15
clone_size: .
cdr3_nt: TGTGCCACCAGCAGAGATGGAGCGGGAGGGCCGGATACGCAGTATTTT
cdr3_aa: CATSRDGAGGPDTQYF

j_call: TRBJ1-4
d_call: .
v_call: TRBV11-2
clone_size: .
cdr3_nt: TGTGCCAGGGGGGCGTTGGTTGAAGAACTGTTTTTT
cdr3_aa: CARGALVEELFF

j_call: TRBJ1-4
d_call: .
v_call: TRBV30
clone_size: .
cdr3_nt: TGTGCCTGGAGTGTAGGGTCAGTGGAAAAACTGTTTTTT
cdr3_aa: CAWSVGSVEKLFF

j_call: TRBJ2-7
d_call: .
v_call: TRBV27
clone_size: .
cdr3_nt: TGTGCCAGCAGTTTTGGTGGGACCCCCTCACGGGGCGAGCAGTACTTC
cdr3_aa: CASSFGGTPSRGEQYF

j_call: TRBJ2-2
d_call: TRBD2
v_call: TRBV30
clone_size: .
cdr3_nt: TGTGCCTGGAGTGTTATACTAGCGGGGGGGCCTCTGGTTACCGGGGAGCTGTTTTTT
cdr3_aa: CAWSVILAGGPLVTGELFF

j_call: TRBJ1-1
d_call: .
v_call: TRBV5-6
clone_size: .
cdr3_nt: TGTGCCAGCAGCTTGAGTGTCGATGAAGCTTTCTTT
cdr3_aa: CASSLSVDEAFF

j_call: TRBJ1-5
d_call: .
v_call: TRBV19
clone_size: .
cdr3_nt: TGTGCCAGTACCCCAGGGTCGAGCAATCAGCCCCAGCATTTT
cdr3_aa: CASTPGSSNQPQHF

j_call: TRBJ2-2
d_call: .
v_call: TRBV27
clone_size: .
cdr3_nt: TGTGCCAGCAGTTTATTCTCTTTGAACACCGGGGAGCTGTTTTTT
cdr3_aa: CASSLFSLNTGELFF

j_call: TRBJ2-2
d_call: .
v_call: TRBV19
clone_size: .
cdr3_nt: TGTGCCAGCCGAGGGGGGGCCGCCGGGGAGCTGTTTTTT
cdr3_aa: CASRGGAAGELFF

j_call: TRBJ2-5
d_call: TRBD2
v_call: TRBV27
clone_size: .
cdr3_nt: TGTGCCAGCAGGGTAGACCGGGGGGAAGAAGAGACCCAGTACTTC
cdr3_aa: CASRVDRGEEETQYF

j_call: TRBJ2-7
d_call: .
v_call: TRBV28
clone_size: .
cdr3_nt: TGTGCCAGCAGGCGGGGAAATGGTATCGGCGAGCAGTACTTC
cdr3_aa: CASRRGNGIGEQYF

j_call: TRBJ1-6
d_call: TRBD1
v_call: TRBV13
clone_size: once
cdr3_nt: TGTGCCAGCAGCTTTCGACAGGGTTATTCACCCCTCCACTTT
cdr3_aa: CASSFRQGYSPLHF

j_call: TRBJ1-6
d_call: .
v_call: TRBV6-4
clone_size: .
cdr3_nt: TGTGCCAGCAGTGACGGGAGGTATAATTCACCCCTCCACTTT
cdr3_aa: CASSDGRYNSPLHF

j_call: TRBJ1-2
d_call: .
v_call: TRBV21-1
clone_size: .
cdr3_nt: TGTGCCAGCAGGAAAGAGGGGGGAGATGGCTACCGCTACACCTTC
cdr3_aa: CASRKEGGDGYRYTF

j_call: TRBJ1-1
d_call: .
v_call: TRBV29-1
clone_size: .
cdr3_nt: TGCAGCGTTGAAGTTCAGGGCGGCACTGAAGCTTTCTTT
cdr3_aa: CSVEVQGGTEAFF

j_call: TRBJ1-2
d_call: TRBD1
v_call: TRBV3-1/TRBV3-2
clone_size: .
cdr3_nt: TGTGCCAGCAGCCTATCAAGTGTGGGACAGGGATATGGCTACACCTTC
cdr3_aa: CASSLSSVGQGYGYTF

j_call: TRBJ1-2
d_call: TRBD1
v_call: TRBV11-3
clone_size: .
cdr3_nt: TGTGCCAGCAGCACCTCCGGGACAGTTGAGTACTATGGCTACACCTTC
cdr3_aa: CASSTSGTVEYYGYTF

j_call: TRBJ1-2
d_call: .
v_call: TRBV9
clone_size: .
cdr3_nt: TGTGCCAGCGTGGGACAAAAGGATGGCTACACCTTC
cdr3_aa: CASVGQKDGYTF

j_call: TRBJ2-7
d_call: TRBD1
v_call: TRBV7-9
clone_size: few
cdr3_nt: TGTGCCAGCAGCTTGAGCCGGGACAGGGGTCCCTACGAGCAGTACTTC
cdr3_aa: CASSLSRDRGPYEQYF

j_call: TRBJ1-2
d_call: .
v_call: TRBV13
clone_size: .
cdr3_nt: TGTGCCAGCAGCTCCCCTAACTATGGCTACACCTTC
cdr3_aa: CASSSPNYGYTF